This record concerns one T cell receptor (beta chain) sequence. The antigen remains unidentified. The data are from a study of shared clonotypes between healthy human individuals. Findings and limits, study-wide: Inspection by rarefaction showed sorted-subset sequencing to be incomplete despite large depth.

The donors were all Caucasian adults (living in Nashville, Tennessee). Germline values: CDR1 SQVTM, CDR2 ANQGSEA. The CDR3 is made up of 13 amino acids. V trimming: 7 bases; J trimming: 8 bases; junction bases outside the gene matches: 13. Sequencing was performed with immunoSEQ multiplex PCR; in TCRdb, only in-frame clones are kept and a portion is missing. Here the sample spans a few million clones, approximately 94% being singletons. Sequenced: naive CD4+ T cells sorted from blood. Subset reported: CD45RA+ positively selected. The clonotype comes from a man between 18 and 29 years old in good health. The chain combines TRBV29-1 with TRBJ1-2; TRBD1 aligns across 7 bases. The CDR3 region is CSARPDRRWGYTF. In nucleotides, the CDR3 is TGCAGCGCCCGCCCGGACAGGCGATGGGGCTACACCTTC.